This TCR beta chain comes out of a study of T cells in Graves' hyperthyroidism and ophthalmopathy. The V gene lost 5 bases and the J gene lost 4 bases, with 14 bases spanning the gap. The CDR3 is 14 residues long. CDR1 and CDR2 (germline): MDHEN, SYDVKM. Researchers took RNA transcripts and amplified the TCR beta CDR3 regions from them. The HTBI primer set was used in a first-round RT-PCR of the TCR CDR3. Each CDR3 protein gets one entry after TCRdb re-called the multiplex PCR reads with MiXCR. The sample lists roughly 260,000 distinct CDR3 sequences, roughly 15% occurring once. This TCR came from a woman between 40 and 50 years old with Graves' hyperthyroidism that later progressed to Graves' ophthalmopathy. Sample: blood. The V gene is TRBV28, the J gene TRBJ1-2; the D is unclear. The CDR3 reads CASSPIGEGYGYTF. CDR3 coding DNA: TGTGCCAGCAGTCCCATCGGGGAAGGCTATGGCTACACCTTC.